The T cell receptor (beta chain) under discussion was sequenced for a study of vaccination and CD4 T cells after COVID-19. Once obtained from cultured CD4+ T cells, the DNA was sequenced using the Oncomine TCR Beta short-read assay. TCRdb analysed the PCR reads with MiXCR anew, one entry per CDR3 protein. The sample holds under 15,000 distinct CDR3 sequences; roughly 74% are singletons and the top ten take 31%. As to this clonotype: Its cognate antigen is unknown. The junction shows a germline mismatch at one end, possibly a read error.

Specified treatment: roughly ten-day PBMC culture with coronavirus spike peptide pools or control peptides (ViraFEST assay). PBMCs, plated at 2 million to 2.5 million per well, were grown in the presence of around 11 IU/ml IL-2 and roughly 10 ug/ml peptide pools. At days 3 and 7, half the medium was exchanged for fresh IL-2 medium. This sequence originates from a human donor who had recovered from COVID-19. Sequenced input: CD4+ T cells from blood, cultured in vitro.

CDR3 sequence reads: CVSSVEVFSYEQYF. CDR3 bases: TGTGTCAGCAGCGTAGAGGTTTTCTCCTACGAGCAGTACTTC. The J gene is TRBJ2-7, the V gene TRBV9, with unresolved D. Germline V lookup: CDR1 SGDLS, CDR2 YYNGEE. This CDR3 has 14 residues.